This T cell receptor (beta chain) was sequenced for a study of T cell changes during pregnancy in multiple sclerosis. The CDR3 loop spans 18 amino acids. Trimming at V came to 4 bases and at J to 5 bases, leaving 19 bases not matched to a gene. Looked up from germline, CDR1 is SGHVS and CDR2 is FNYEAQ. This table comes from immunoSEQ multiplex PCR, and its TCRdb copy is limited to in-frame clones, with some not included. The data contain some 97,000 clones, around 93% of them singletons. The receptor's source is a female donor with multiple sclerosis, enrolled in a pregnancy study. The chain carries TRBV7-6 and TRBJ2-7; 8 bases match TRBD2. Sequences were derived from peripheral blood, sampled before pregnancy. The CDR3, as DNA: TGTGCCAGCAGCTCTCCCGACCCGGATAGCGGGACTCCCAACGAGCAGTACTTC. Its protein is CASSSPDPDSGTPNEQYF.